The 16 T cell receptor beta chains reported below all come from one sample, sequenced in a study of blood T cells in healthy people across ages. A second about 7 to 11 cycle PCR used barcoded and J-beta primers. TCRdb independently ran MiXCR on the 5' RACE reads; one entry per CDR3 protein. Found here are some 1.5 million distinct CDR3 sequences, approximately 30% of them singletons; the top ten hold roughly 8%. Sequences were obtained from blood. The receptor set was obtained from a woman aged 25 to 39 in good health.

Turning to this clonotype: With a much larger clone just one base away, this may be a read error. The V call is TRBV29-1, the J call TRBJ1-2, with 7 bases identical to TRBD1. Germline assignment: CDR1 SQVTM and CDR2 ANQGSEA. The CDR3 runs to 13 residues. DNA of the CDR3: TGCAGCGTTGTGGAGGGAGGGGGCTATGGCTACATCTTC. This encodes CSVVEGGGYGYIF.

V gene TRBV29-1 combines with J gene TRBJ2-1, with D unresolved. V lost 3 bases and J 3 bases, leaving 15 bases between the germline ends. The CDR3 has 15 residues. Germline V gene data show CDR1 as SQVTM and CDR2 as ANQGSEA. The CDR3 region is CSVEELADYYNEQFF. Here the CDR3 DNA reads TGCAGCGTTGAGGAGTTGGCCGATTACTACAATGAGCAGTTCTTC.

As for this clonotype: A much larger clone differs from this one at a single base, so this may be a read error. The chain employs TRBV29-1 and TRBJ2-7; the D is unclear. V was clipped by 2 bases and J by 1 base, with 9 bases between them. Germline V gives CDR1 SQVTM, CDR2 ANQGSEA. The CDR3 is 13 residues long. The CDR3 reads CSVEYAVSYEQYF. As DNA, the CDR3 is TGCAGCGTTGAATACGCGGTGTCCTACGAGCAGTACTTC.

Concerning this clonotype: This may come from a read error, since a much larger clone is one base off. This sequence joins TRBV10-3 and TRBJ2-5; tentatively, D is TRBD2 (5 bases). The last part of the DNA fits TRBJ2-1 better; the J call may be wrong. This CDR3 has 13 amino acids. The germline V gene encodes CDR1 ENHRY and CDR2 SYGVKD. This CDR3 reads CAISVRVQETQFF. CDR3 DNA: TGTGCCATCAGTGTGAGGGTACAAGAGACCCAGTTCTTC.

The genes are TRBV7-2 and TRBJ1-1, with unresolved D. Looked up from germline, CDR1 is SGHTA and CDR2 is FQGNSA. The CDR3 spans 12 residues. V was pared by 0 bases and J by 11 bases, with 10 bases between. CDR3 sequence (DNA): TGTGCCAGCAGCTTAGCGCGGCAGGAGGCTTTCTTT. Encoded protein: CASSLARQEAFF. The full variable domain, in which reference TRBV7-2 and TRBJ1-1 provide the parts outside the CDR3, is GAGVSQSPSNKVTEKGKDVELRCDPISGHTALYWYRQSLGQGLEFLIYFQGNSAPDKSGLPSDRFSAERTGGSVSTLTIQRTQQEDSAVYLCASSLARQEAFFGQGTRLTVV.

The chain joins TRBV27 to TRBJ1-6; the D is unclear. Germline-derived CDR1 and CDR2 are MNHEY and SMNVEV (reference sequence). This CDR3 has 14 residues. The V gene lost 10 bases and the J gene lost 0 bases, with 10 bases spanning the gap. Here the CDR3 DNA reads TGTGCCACCCGTCAGAGCTCCTATAATTCACCCCTCCACTTT. Amino acids: CATRQSSYNSPLHF.

The CDR3 spells CSARPGLAGNGELFF. The CDR3 DNA follows: TGCAGTGCTAGGCCGGGACTAGCGGGAAACGGGGAGCTGTTTTTT. The rearrangement joins TRBV20-1 to TRBJ2-2; TRBD2 matches 13 bases. Germline lookup yields CDR1 DFQATT and CDR2 SNEGSKA (reference sequence). After removal of 3 bases from V and 7 bases from J, the junction contained 5 bases not matched to a gene. The CDR3 has 15 amino acids.

V gene TRBV20-1 combines with J gene TRBJ2-7; 7 bases line up with TRBD2. This CDR3 is 13 amino acids long. The V segment lost 5 bases and the J segment 3 bases; nucleotides outside the gene matches: 7. Germline V gene lookup returns CDR1 DFQATT and CDR2 SNEGSKA (reference sequence). CDR3 in amino acids: CSAFTSAGYEQYF. DNA of the CDR3: TGCAGTGCTTTTACTAGCGCCGGCTACGAGCAGTACTTC.

A remark on this clonotype: This may be a read error: a much more frequent sequence differs by one nucleotide. The rearrangement links TRBV10-3 to TRBJ2-7, with TRBD2 matching 10 bases. CDR3 length: 18 amino acids. From germline, CDR1 is ENHRY and CDR2 SYGVKD. The CDR3 protein is CAISESVLSGRALGERYF. The CDR3, as DNA: TGTGCCATCAGTGAGTCGGTTTTGAGCGGGAGGGCTCTTGGGGAGCGGTACTTC.

This clonotype appeared a few times. The rearrangement uses TRBV25-1 and TRBJ1-2; D gene uncertain. The CDR3 length is 11 residues. The V end was cut by 0 bases, the J end by 6 bases, with 2 bases between. CDR1 is MGHDK, CDR2 SYGVNS, per germline. CDR3 sequence (DNA): TGTGCCAGCAGTGAATACAATGGCTACACCTTC. Its protein is CASSEYNGYTF.

This clonotype was found many times. The CDR3 region is CASRAPGQGYEQYF. Here the CDR3 DNA reads TGTGCCAGCAGGGCACCGGGACAGGGTTACGAGCAGTACTTC. The V and J genes are TRBV2 and TRBJ2-7; 9 nucleotides agree with TRBD1. Germline assignment: CDR1 SNHLY and CDR2 FYNNEI. This CDR3 is built from 14 residues. V was pared by 6 bases and J by 4 bases, with 7 bases of the junction left unmatched.

This clonotype was picked up a small number of times. The genes are TRBV29-1 and TRBJ1-2; D is undetermined. Trimming took off 0 bases at V and 5 bases at J, with 16 bases between the two ends. This CDR3 region has 15 residues. Germline CDR1 reads SQVTM; CDR2 reads ANQGSEA. The CDR3 reads CSVEDQKASTYGYTF. In DNA, the CDR3 is TGCAGCGTTGAAGATCAAAAGGCCAGCACGTATGGCTACACCTTC.

This clonotype was counted once. The chain couples TRBV5-1 to TRBJ2-1, with D possibly matching TRBD2 (6 bases). The CDR3 consists of 14 residues. Germline CDR1 SGHRS, CDR2 YFSETQ. The germline V and J ends were trimmed by 3 bases and 7 bases, with 14 bases remaining between them. The CDR3 is CASSSGELSNEQFF. CDR3 nucleotide sequence: TGCGCCAGCAGCTCGGGGGAGTTATCAAATGAGCAGTTCTTC.

This clonotype turned up a few times. The chain links TRBV6-6 to TRBJ2-7; 12 bases align to TRBD2. Per the germline V gene, CDR1 is MNHNY and CDR2 is SVGAGI (reference sequence). Germline trimming cut 0 bases from V and 7 bases from J; bases unmatched to any gene: 10. The CDR3 is made up of 17 amino acids. The chain's CDR3 is CASSYSSLAGGPGEQYF. The CDR3 DNA reads TGTGCCAGCAGTTACTCGTCCCTAGCGGGGGGGCCGGGTGAGCAGTACTTC.

This clonotype was seen many times. The chain carries TRBV4-3 and TRBJ1-2, with 7 bases that match TRBD1. The trim removed 1 base at V and 4 bases at J, leaving 12 bases unmatched. Looked up from germline, CDR1 is LGHNA and CDR2 is YSLEER. This CDR3 region has 17 residues. CDR3 in amino acids: CASSQAFGQERAYGYTF. As DNA, the CDR3 is TGCGCCAGCAGCCAAGCCTTCGGACAGGAGCGAGCCTATGGCTACACCTTC.

This clonotype was seen only a few times. The V call is TRBV10-3, the J call TRBJ1-5; no clear D. V was clipped by 0 bases and J by 4 bases, with 7 bases between them. The CDR3 is 14 amino acids. Germline V CDR1 and CDR2: ENHRY, SYGVKD. CDR3 nucleotide sequence: TGTGCCATCAGTGAGTCCCAGACAAATCAGCCCCAGCATTTT. Amino acid sequence: CAISESQTNQPQHF.